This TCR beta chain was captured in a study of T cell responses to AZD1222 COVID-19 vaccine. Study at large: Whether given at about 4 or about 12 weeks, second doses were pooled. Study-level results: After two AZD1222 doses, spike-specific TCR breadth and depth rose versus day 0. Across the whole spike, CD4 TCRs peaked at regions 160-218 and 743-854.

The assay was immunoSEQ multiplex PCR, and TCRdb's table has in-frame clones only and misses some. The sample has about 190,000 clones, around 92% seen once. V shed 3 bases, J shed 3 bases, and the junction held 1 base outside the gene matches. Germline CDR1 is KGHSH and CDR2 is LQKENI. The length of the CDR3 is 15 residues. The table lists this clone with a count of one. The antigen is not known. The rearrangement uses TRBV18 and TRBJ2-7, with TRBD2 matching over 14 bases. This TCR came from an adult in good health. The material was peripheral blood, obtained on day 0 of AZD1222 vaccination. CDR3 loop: CASSPTSGRVYEQYF. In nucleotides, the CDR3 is TGTGCCAGCTCACCGACTAGCGGGAGGGTCTACGAGCAGTACTTC. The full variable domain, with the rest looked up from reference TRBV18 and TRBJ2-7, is NAGVMQNPRHLVRRRGQEARLRCSPMKGHSHVYWYRQLPEEGLKFMVYLQKENIIDESGMPKERFSAEFPKEGPSILRIQQVVRGDSAAYFCASSPTSGRVYEQYFGPGTRLTVT.